This entry concerns a single T cell receptor (beta chain). This clonotype was recorded a few times. This clone's antigen is unknown. No base qualities exist here, and no much larger clone lies one base off it. Library creation used PCR. These reads were obtained on an Illumina iSeq 100. The paper's data handling went like this. Non-productive sequences were removed, and CDR3s that did not start with C, did not end with F or W, or were shorter than 7 amino acids were discarded. Using R version 3.6.1, CDR3 homology was evaluated through Levenshtein distances (stringdist) along with unrooted phylogenetic trees (ape). Using fastp at Q25 and MiXCR, TCRdb reprocessed the public reads and kept productive beta chains. Each CDR3 protein gets just one entry, which takes the most common genes and DNA from the rows behind it. The V and J calls and clone size come from TCRdb's table, not from the authors' own analysis. The sample table shows more than 25,000 distinct CDR3 sequences, and 45% to 50% are seen once. The ten largest account for about 6% of the sample.

The data derive from a study of vaccination and CD4 T cells after COVID-19 (dated by TCRdb to the early 2020s). Study-wide context: SARS-CoV-2 positivity had been established in the convalescent patients by nasal swab PCR, and mild disease was recorded in some 10 of these patients and severe disease in one. For a few convalescent patients, samples were collected at an early post-vaccination timepoint (day 14) as well as at a late post-vaccination timepoint (days 161 to 241). The spike-specific CD4+ TCR repertoire was compared before and after mRNA vaccination in 10 COVID-19 convalescent patients and a few infection-naive healthy vaccine recipients. Post-vaccine blood samples were obtained a median of around 74 days after the second vaccine dose, with a range of about 14 to 241 days. The convalescent cohort included six males and four females, with two Hispanic individuals, seven Caucasians, two Asians and one multiracial person. Post-COVID blood samples were collected from convalescent patients a median of approximately 93 days after diagnosis, with a range of about 35 to 180 days. Two doses of either the Pfizer-BioNTech BNT162b2 vaccine (n=8) or the Moderna mRNA-1273 vaccine (n=2) were administered to participants.

Beyond this particular receptor, the publication reports: Nearly all vaccine-specific clones in convalescent patients (304 of 307) were mono-reactive for SARS-CoV-2 spike rather than cross-reactive with common cold coronaviruses. In convalescent patients, a median about 84% of post-vaccine SARS-CoV-2-reactive clones were detected only after vaccination, and vaccine-specific priming was suggested by this finding. Relatively few convalescent patients were included in the study, and early timepoints after natural infection were not analyzed. The median count of SARS-CoV-2-reactive clonotypes went up from around 23 after infection to more than 30 after vaccination, although the change was not significant.

Deletion took 6 bases off V and 9 bases off J, with a span of 21 bases between the germline ends. Inclusive of the bounding cysteine and phenylalanine, the CDR3 is 16 residues long. The retained sequence is limited to the CDR3, 48 bases, with the frame set at the first base. The germline V gene sets CDR1 to MNHEY and CDR2 to SVGAGI. The time point tag for this specimen amounts to: late sampling 161 to 241 days after vaccination in a few convalescent patients. Positive SARS-CoV-2 PCR tests in the convalescent patients dated from March to December 2020, before Alpha, Beta and Delta variants emerged in the United States. Ficoll-Paque Plus gradient centrifugation was used to isolate PBMCs from whole blood, and the isolated PBMCs were then either used fresh or cryopreserved at -140C.

Here the sequenced sample was CD4+ T cells from blood, taken about 7 months after SARS-CoV-2 vaccination. This TCR derives from a human donor who had recovered from COVID-19. The receptor chain draws on TRBV6-5 and TRBJ1-6; a weak D assignment points to TRBD1 (6 bases agree). DNA sequence: TGTGCCAGCAGCTACACAGGGTCCTCGGGGCGTTCACCCCTCCACTTT. Protein translation: CASSYTGSSGRSPLHF.